This TCR beta chain was captured by sequencing in a study of T cell repertoires in cytomegalovirus infection. TCRdb redid the calling of the reads with MiXCR, one entry per CDR3 protein. The profile shows roughly 500,000 distinct CDR3 sequences, 11% of them singletons. V lost 2 bases to trimming and J lost 2 bases, with 8 bases between them. The V gene's germline CDR1 is DFQATT and CDR2 SNEGSKA (reference sequence). CDR3 length equals 13 residues. The sequencing input was PBMCs. This chain links TRBV20-1 with TRBJ2-3; D gene uncertain. The TCR was taken from a human donor in good health (CMV status not recorded). Some clones in this sample may be carry-over from other donors' samples. CDR3 nucleotide sequence: TGCAGTGCTAGAAGCCCTCACACAGATACGCAGTATTTT. Translated: CSARSPHTDTQYF.